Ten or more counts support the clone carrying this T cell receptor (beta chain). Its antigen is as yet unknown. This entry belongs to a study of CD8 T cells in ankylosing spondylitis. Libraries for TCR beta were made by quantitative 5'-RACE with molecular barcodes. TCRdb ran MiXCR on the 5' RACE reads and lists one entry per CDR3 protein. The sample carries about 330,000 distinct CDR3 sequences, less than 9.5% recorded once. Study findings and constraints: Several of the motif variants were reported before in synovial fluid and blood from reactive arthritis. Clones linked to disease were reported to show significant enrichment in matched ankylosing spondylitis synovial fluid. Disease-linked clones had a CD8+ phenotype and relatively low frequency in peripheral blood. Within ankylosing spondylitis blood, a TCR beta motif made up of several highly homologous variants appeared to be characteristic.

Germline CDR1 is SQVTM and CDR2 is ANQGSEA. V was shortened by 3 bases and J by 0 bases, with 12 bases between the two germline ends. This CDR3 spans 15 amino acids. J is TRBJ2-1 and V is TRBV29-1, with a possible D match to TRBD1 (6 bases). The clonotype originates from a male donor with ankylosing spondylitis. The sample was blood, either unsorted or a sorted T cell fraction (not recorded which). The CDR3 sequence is CSVDTTGSSYNEQFF. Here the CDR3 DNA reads TGCAGCGTTGACACCACAGGGAGCTCCTACAATGAGCAGTTCTTC.